The rows below give T cell receptor beta chains drawn from one sample of a study of Graves' ophthalmopathy and Graves' hyperthyroidism. TCRdb re-called the multiplex PCR reads through MiXCR, storing one row per CDR3 protein. The sample lists around 400,000 distinct CDR3 sequences, roughly 20% occurring once. The sample comprised peripheral blood. These receptors were taken from a woman younger than 30 with stable Graves' hyperthyroidism. CDR3s include the opening cysteine and the closing phenylalanine or tryptophan. A D gene is named only where the DNA matches it firmly. Not every row has a clone size; where given, it reads once, few, many or a size class.

J,D,size,V,DNA,CDR3
TRBJ2-5,NA,few,TRBV30,TGTGCCTGGAGTGTACCGGGCAGTCAAGAGACCCAGTACTTC,CAWSVPGSQETQYF
TRBJ2-7,TRBD2,few,TRBV5-5,TGTGCCAGCAGCTCCGGACTAGCGGGAGGATACGAGCAGTACTTC,CASSSGLAGGYEQYF
TRBJ2-7,NA,NA,TRBV10-3,TGTGCCATCAGTGATAGCCGACCCTTATGGTACGAGCAGTACTTC,CAISDSRPLWYEQYF
TRBJ2-5,NA,many,TRBV19,TGTGCCAGTAGTACCATAGGTGCCCAAGAGACCCAGTACTTC,CASSTIGAQETQYF
TRBJ1-1,NA,many,TRBV12-3/TRBV12-4,TGTGCCAGCAGTTTAGGACAGCCCGAAGCTTTCTTT,CASSLGQPEAFF
TRBJ2-7,TRBD2,many,TRBV9,TGTGCCAGCAGCGTAGCAAGCGGGAGGACGCCGCAGTACTTC,CASSVASGRTPQYF
TRBJ1-3,TRBD1,NA,TRBV18,TGTGCCAGCTCACCTACCTTTGGGACAGGGGCATATCCCTCTGGAAACACCATATATTTT,CASSPTFGTGAYPSGNTIYF
TRBJ2-7,NA,many,TRBV6-2/TRBV6-3,TGTGCCAGCAGTTACTCTAGGACGGCTTCCTACGAGCAGTACTTC,CASSYSRTASYEQYF
TRBJ2-5,TRBD1,NA,TRBV29-1,TGCAGCGTTGGGGACAGGATCGAGACCCAGTACTTC,CSVGDRIETQYF
TRBJ2-2,TRBD2,many,TRBV27,TGTGCCAGCAGTCCCCATGGGGGGGCCGGGGAGCTGTTTTTT,CASSPHGGAGELFF
TRBJ2-4,TRBD1,few,TRBV5-1,TGCGCCAGCAGCTTATTAGGGGGCCTGTTAGCCAAAAACATTAAGTACTTC,CASSLLGGLLAKNIKYF
TRBJ2-7,TRBD1,many,TRBV6-2/TRBV6-3,TGTGCCAGCAGTAAACACAGGGGGGTCTACGAGCAGTACTTC,CASSKHRGVYEQYF
TRBJ2-5,TRBD2,NA,TRBV7-2,TGTGCCAGCAGCCAGATGGGGGGGTTGATAGAGACCCAGTACTTC,CASSQMGGLIETQYF
TRBJ2-7,TRBD1,NA,TRBV10-3,TGTGCCACCGAGGGACAGGATTCCTACGAGCAGTACTTC,CATEGQDSYEQYF
TRBJ1-2,NA,few,TRBV6-5,TGTGCCAGCAGTTACTCGACGGCAGGGGTCGGCTACACCTTC,CASSYSTAGVGYTF
TRBJ2-2,NA,many,TRBV19,TGTGCCAGTAGTATAGGGCACACCGGGGAGCTGTTTTTT,CASSIGHTGELFF
TRBJ2-2,NA,NA,TRBV28,TGTGCCAGCGGATGGGGAACAGCGGGCCTCCCAAAAGGGGAGCTGTTTTTT,CASGWGTAGLPKGELFF
TRBJ2-7,NA,many,TRBV6-2/TRBV6-3,TGTGCCAGTAAGGACCCGAATTACGAGCAGTACTTC,CASKDPNYEQYF
TRBJ2-7,NA,NA,TRBV11-2,TGTGCCAGCAGCTTAGGGGAGTCCCTACCCCGGGAGCAGTACTTC,CASSLGESLPREQYF
TRBJ1-5,NA,NA,TRBV7-8,TGTGCCAGCAGCTTGTCAGGCAGGTGGAGCAATCAGCCCCAGCATTTT,CASSLSGRWSNQPQHF
TRBJ2-5,NA,NA,TRBV6-2/TRBV6-3,TGTGCCAGCAGTACCCGGATTAAGTGGCAAGAGACCCAGTACTTC,CASSTRIKWQETQYF
TRBJ2-7,TRBD1,NA,TRBV28,TGTGCCAGCAGTCACCAACGGGGACAGGCTGTCGAGCAGTACTTC,CASSHQRGQAVEQYF
TRBJ1-2,NA,many,TRBV6-5,TGTGCCAGCAGCGGGGGCGGTTCGGGGGCCGGCTATGGCTACACCTTC,CASSGGGSGAGYGYTF
TRBJ1-1,NA,once,TRBV7-2,TGTGCCAGCAGCTTAGCAGTAGGGGGCACTGAAGCTTTCTTT,CASSLAVGGTEAFF
TRBJ2-4,NA,many,TRBV14,TGTGCCAGCAGCCAAGAAGGTCGGACTTCGGGTAAAAACATTCAGTACTTC,CASSQEGRTSGKNIQYF
TRBJ1-3,NA,NA,TRBV12-3/TRBV12-4,TGTGCCAGCACCTTCGGTGGAAACACCATATATTTT,CASTFGGNTIYF
TRBJ2-2,TRBD2,many,TRBV5-1,TGTGCCAGCAGTTTAGCGGGAGGCCTGAACACCGGGGAGCTGTTTTTT,CASSLAGGLNTGELFF
TRBJ2-7,NA,NA,TRBV27,TGTGCCAGCAGCCTTCTTGGAACATTGGACGAGCAGTACTTC,CASSLLGTLDEQYF
TRBJ1-2,NA,many,TRBV15,TGTGCCACCAGCAGAGATCGGGAAGTCGAGCCGGCTAACTATGGCTACACCTTC,CATSRDREVEPANYGYTF
TRBJ2-7,TRBD2,many,TRBV12-3/TRBV12-4,TGTGCCAGCAGTCCGACTAGCGGGAGCTCCTACGAGCAGTACTTC,CASSPTSGSSYEQYF
TRBJ2-5,NA,many,TRBV24-1,TGTGCCACCAGTGTCGGGGCAGCAGAGACCCAGTACTTC,CATSVGAAETQYF
TRBJ1-2,NA,NA,TRBV20-1,TGCAGTGTCTCTTTAGACACGGGCGGACATAAGGGCTACACCTTC,CSVSLDTGGHKGYTF
TRBJ2-7,NA,many,TRBV29-1,TGCAGCGTTGTTGGGACATATAACTCCTACGAGCAGTACTTC,CSVVGTYNSYEQYF
TRBJ1-1,NA,NA,TRBV2,TGTGCCAGCAGTGTAACGGGACTCTCGACTGAAGCTTTCTTT,CASSVTGLSTEAFF
TRBJ2-7,NA,NA,TRBV11-2,TGTGCCAGCACCGGATCGATAGGCAGGTTCAGCTCCTACGAGCAGTACTTC,CASTGSIGRFSSYEQYF
TRBJ2-5,TRBD2,many,TRBV10-1,TGCGCCAGCCCGGGACTAGCGAACCAAGAGACCCAGTACTTC,CASPGLANQETQYF
TRBJ2-7,NA,many,TRBV11-2,TGTGCCAGCAGCCTTTGGATCGCCTACGAGCAGTACTTC,CASSLWIAYEQYF
TRBJ1-1,NA,many,TRBV14,TGTGCCAGCAGCCAAGATCATGTTTTGAGATGGAGGGGGGGGACTGAAGCTTTCTTT,CASSQDHVLRWRGGTEAFF
TRBJ1-6,TRBD1,many,TRBV27,TGTGCCACCAGACCGGGACAGGGAAATTCACCCCTCCACTTT,CATRPGQGNSPLHF
TRBJ2-7,TRBD2,many,TRBV7-3,TGTGCCAGCAGCATTACGGCGGGAGAAGGCTACGAGCAGTACTTC,CASSITAGEGYEQYF
TRBJ1-2,TRBD1,NA,TRBV12-3/TRBV12-4,TGTGCCAGCAGTTCGGACAGGGCCCATGGCTACACCTTC,CASSSDRAHGYTF
TRBJ1-2,NA,NA,TRBV28,TGTGCCAGCAGTACACGACAGAGCCGTGGCTACACCTTC,CASSTRQSRGYTF
TRBJ1-1,NA,few,TRBV28,TGTGCCAGCAGTTTAAGGGGCGCCCTGGGGAACACTGAAGCTTTCTTT,CASSLRGALGNTEAFF
TRBJ2-7,TRBD1,NA,TRBV5-6,TGTGCCAGCACCTGGAGGTTCGGGACAGGGGCTAACGAGCAGTACTTC,CASTWRFGTGANEQYF
TRBJ2-7,TRBD1,many,TRBV7-9,TGTGCCAGCAGCCCGCGGACAGGGGGGTTCTACGAGCAGTACTTC,CASSPRTGGFYEQYF
TRBJ2-7,NA,many,TRBV20-1,TGCAGTGCTAACGAGCAGTACTTC,CSANEQYF
TRBJ1-1,NA,few,TRBV29-1,TGCAGCGTTGAAGACCCCGGCGAGGGGAATCAGGGGAAAGCTTTCTTT,CSVEDPGEGNQGKAFF
TRBJ1-1,NA,many,TRBV12-3/TRBV12-4,TGTGCCAGCAGCCGCTACGGGGACACTGAAGCTTTCTTT,CASSRYGDTEAFF
TRBJ2-5,NA,NA,TRBV18,TGTGCCAGCTCACCAAGGGTTGTGAAAGAGACCCAGTACTTC,CASSPRVVKETQYF
TRBJ1-5,NA,many,TRBV28,TGTGCCAGCAGTTACAGGTATAGCAATCAGCCCCAGCATTTT,CASSYRYSNQPQHF
TRBJ2-5,NA,NA,TRBV18,TGTGCCAGCTCCCTCAAGGTCGGCCCTTCCCAGTACTTC,CASSLKVGPSQYF
TRBJ2-2,NA,NA,TRBV19,TGTGCCTCCTCCTGGGCCGGGGAGCTGTTTTTT,CASSWAGELFF
TRBJ2-5,NA,many,TRBV20-1,TGCAGTGCTAGAGGTCCTGGCTCTGGGGCCTCCCCCAAGACCCAGTACTTC,CSARGPGSGASPKTQYF
TRBJ2-7,TRBD2,many,TRBV7-2,TGTGCCAGCAGCTTAGTGACTAGCGGGATCTACGAGCAGTACTTC,CASSLVTSGIYEQYF
TRBJ2-2,NA,many,TRBV24-1,TGTGCCACCAGTGATTTGACCCCCGCGGGAACCGGGGAGCTGTTTTTT,CATSDLTPAGTGELFF
TRBJ2-5,NA,many,TRBV7-2,TGTGCCAGCAGCTTAGGGGCGCTGTTCCAAGAGACCCAGTACTTC,CASSLGALFQETQYF
TRBJ1-2,NA,many,TRBV13,TGTGCCAGCAGCTTAGGAGGGTCTCGATACGGCTACACCTTC,CASSLGGSRYGYTF
TRBJ1-1,NA,many,TRBV18,TGTGCCAGCTCACCCTTGGTGGGGAGACTAACTGAAGCTTTCTTT,CASSPLVGRLTEAFF
TRBJ1-1,NA,many,TRBV27,TGTGCCAGCAGTAAGTTCTCCACAGGAAGCACTGAAGCTTTCTTT,CASSKFSTGSTEAFF